The T cell receptor (beta chain) under discussion was sequenced for a study of molecular identifiers for immune sequencing clone quantification. Study-wide results and caveats: Among effectors, clones above 20 RNA copies held over 98% of molecules; among naive cells, under 1%.

With RNA at 10%, 30% or 50%, naive CD8 libraries came from approximately 22,000 to 940,000 sorted cells. A CD8+CD4-CCR7+CD45RA+ phenotype served as the sorting definition for naive CD8 T cells. Concerning this clonotype: Its antigen is unidentified.

A single record per CDR3 protein comes from TCRdb applying MiXCR to the PCR reads. The sample holds under 650,000 distinct CDR3 sequences, about 20% seen once. The specimen was naive CD8+ T cells from blood, with Jurkat cell RNA spiked in. The sample's subset: FACS-sorted CD8+CD4-CCR7+CD45RA+ naive T cells. The clonotype originates from a human donor in good health. Some libraries in this study had Jurkat cell RNA spiked in.

DNA of the CDR3: TGTGCCAGCAGTTTCGGGGGCCACGATCAGCCCCAGCATTTT. Translating it yields CASSFGGHDQPQHF. This chain joins TRBV27 and TRBJ1-5; TRBD1 might be the D (6 bases). Per the germline V gene, CDR1 is MNHEY and CDR2 is SMNVEV (reference sequence). This CDR3 is built from 14 residues. V lost 3 bases, J lost 5 bases, and 11 bases lay in between.